The 11 T cell receptor beta chains in this list originate from one sample, sequenced in a study of blood T cell repertoires in COVID-19. Some clones are missing from TCRdb's copy, which holds only in-frame ones; the method was immunoSEQ multiplex PCR. The sample has 60,000 to 70,000 clones, 88% seen once. The sequencing input was PBMCs or T cells enriched from blood (not recorded which). These receptors all come from a woman aged 40 to 50 who had recovered from COVID-19.

Written as DNA, the CDR3 is TGTGCCAGCAGCCTCGGGGGGGGGACAGATGAAAAACTGTTTTTT. Translated: CASSLGGGTDEKLFF. The chain employs TRBV7-8 and TRBJ1-4, with TRBD1 matching over 7 bases. Trimming took 5 bases from V and 6 from J; bases not matched to a gene: 9. The germline gives CDR1 SGHVS, CDR2 FQNEAQ. The CDR3 runs 15 residues.

The V call is TRBV3-1 (or the pseudogene TRBV3-2), the J call TRBJ2-3; TRBD2 matches 9 bases. There are 16 residues in the CDR3. CDR1 LGHDT and CDR2 YNNKEL come from the germline V gene (reference sequence). With V trimmed by 4 bases and J by 4 bases, 9 bases remained unmatched. The CDR3 DNA is TGTGCCAGCAGCCTCTCCTTGGGCGGGGGGGCAGATACGCAGTATTTT. Translation gives CASSLSLGGGADTQYF.

This chain links TRBV7-9 with TRBJ1-4, with D possibly being TRBD1 (5 bases). V was trimmed by 1 base and J by 5 bases, leaving 17 bases between them. The CDR3 length is 17 residues. The germline CDR1 and CDR2 sequences are SEHNR and FQNEAQ (reference sequence). CDR3 sequence reads: CASSLGDHRSLNEKLFF. As DNA, the CDR3 is TGTGCCAGCAGCTTAGGAGATCACAGGAGCTTAAATGAAAAACTGTTTTTT.

The rearrangement uses TRBV5-5 and TRBJ1-3; 7 bases are shared with TRBD1. V was pared by 4 bases and J by 4 bases, with 11 bases of the junction left unmatched. Germline CDR1 reads SGHKS; CDR2 reads YYEKEE (reference sequence). The CDR3 sequence is 16 residues long. CDR3 DNA sequence: TGTGCCAGCAGCGGAGCCGGGACAGAGGAAGGAAACACCATATATTTT. Translation gives CASSGAGTEEGNTIYF.

The chain is built from TRBV18 and TRBJ1-2, with a weak D call TRBD1 (5 bases). This CDR3 has 13 residues. Germline assignment: CDR1 KGHSH and CDR2 LQKENI. Trimming cost V 3 bases and J 6 bases, with 11 bases left between them. The CDR3 DNA reads as TGTGCCAGCTCACCCAAGGCGGGGGATGGCTACACCTTC. The encoded protein is CASSPKAGDGYTF.

V gene TRBV14 combines with J gene TRBJ1-1, with a tentative D call TRBD1 (5 bases). Germline V gene data show CDR1 as SGHDN and CDR2 as FVKESK. V lost 2 bases and J lost 1, with 11 bases in between. This CDR3 is 15 amino acids long. The CDR3 sequence is CASSQPGLPNTEAFF. For the CDR3, the DNA is TGTGCCAGCAGCCAACCGGGACTCCCGAACACTGAAGCTTTCTTT.

The chain links TRBV5-5 to TRBJ2-7; 8 positions match TRBD2. The CDR3 runs to 15 residues. The V and J ends lost 0 bases and 0 bases, in that order; junction bases with no gene match: 2. Germline assignment: CDR1 SGHKS and CDR2 YYEKEE (reference sequence). The CDR3 loop is CASSLGGGLSYEQYF. The CDR3 DNA reads TGTGCCAGCAGCTTGGGCGGGGGGCTCTCCTACGAGCAGTACTTC.

The chain joins TRBV12-3 or TRBV12-4 to TRBJ1-2, with unresolved D. Trimming took 5 bases from V and 8 from J, leaving 9 bases between them. There are 11 residues in the CDR3. CDR3 DNA sequence: TGTGCCAGCAGTACCTCAAGCGGCTACACCTTC. Translation: CASSTSSGYTF.

The chain employs TRBV6-5 and TRBJ1-6; unclear D gene. The CDR3 runs 16 residues. Trimming removed 4 bases from V and 6 bases from J, with 16 bases in between. Germline V CDR1 and CDR2: MNHEY, SVGAGI. CDR3 coding DNA: TGTGCCAGCAGTTCCCTTAGCGGTCTTCCTAATTCACCCCTCCACTTT. This encodes CASSSLSGLPNSPLHF.

This clone appeared a single time. The chain recombines TRBV28 with TRBJ1-6; 8 nucleotides match TRBD1. This CDR3 has 15 amino acids. Unmatched junction bases numbered 9, after V lost 5 bases and J lost 9 bases. Per the germline V gene, CDR1 is MDHEN and CDR2 is SYDVKM. This chain's CDR3 is CASSLSAGGVSPLHF. The CDR3 DNA follows: TGTGCCAGCAGTCTATCCGCAGGGGGCGTTTCACCCCTCCACTTT.

The chain uses TRBV10-2 and TRBJ1-2; D perhaps matches TRBD1 (5 bases). This CDR3 has 15 amino acids. Germline CDR1 and CDR2: WSHSY and SAAADI. Trimming took 2 bases from V and 1 from J, leaving 11 bases between them. CDR3 coding DNA: TGCGCCAGCAGTGAGAGGGGCAGAAATAACTATGGCTACACCTTC. Residues: CASSERGRNNYGYTF.